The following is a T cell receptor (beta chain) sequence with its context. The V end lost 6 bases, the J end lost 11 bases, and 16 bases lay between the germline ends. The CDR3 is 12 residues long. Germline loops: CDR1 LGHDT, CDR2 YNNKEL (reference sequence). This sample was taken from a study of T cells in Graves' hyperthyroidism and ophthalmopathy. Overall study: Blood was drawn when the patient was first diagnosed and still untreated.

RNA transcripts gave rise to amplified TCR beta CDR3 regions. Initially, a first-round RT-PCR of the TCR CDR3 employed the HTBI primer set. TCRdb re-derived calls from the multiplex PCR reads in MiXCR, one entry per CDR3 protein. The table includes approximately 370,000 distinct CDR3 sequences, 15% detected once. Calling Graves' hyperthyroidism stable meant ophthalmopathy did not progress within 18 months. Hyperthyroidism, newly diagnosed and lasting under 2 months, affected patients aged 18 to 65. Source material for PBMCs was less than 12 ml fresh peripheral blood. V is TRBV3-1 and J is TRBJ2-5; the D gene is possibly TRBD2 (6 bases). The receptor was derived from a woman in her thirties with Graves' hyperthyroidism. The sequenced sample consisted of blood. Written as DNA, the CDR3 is TGTGCCAGCAGTACCGGGACGGAGGGACAGTACTTC. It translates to CASSTGTEGQYF.